This record concerns one TCR beta chain sequence. Its recognized antigen is unknown. No base-level quality is on record; no much larger clone is a single base apart. The immunoSEQ Assay, a bias-controlled multiplex PCR, was used to amplify TCRbeta CDR3 regions from genomic DNA. In the original analysis: Nucleated cell counts per sample were estimated from amplification of reference gene primers within the assay. Sequence reads were collapsed and filtered to measure the absolute abundance of every unique TCRbeta CDR3 rearrangement. For each sample, productive Simpson clonality was calculated by taking the square root of Simpson's diversity index across productive rearrangements. Held by TCRdb, this immuneACCESS table contains in-frame sequences only and omits some clones. Under half of the omission traces to an unresolved V gene where checked; the cause of the rest is unknown. That table gives V, J and clone size, and the DNA gave D and trimming. This sample gives around 200,000 clones in total; nearly 90% of them show up just once. The ten largest make up roughly 0.6% of the sample.

Collaborating institutions collected whole blood in K2EDTA tubes following their own protocols. Collaborator samples were shipped for TCRbeta analysis as frozen whole blood, isolated PBMCs, or DNA extracted from either sample type. This entry is derived from a study of blood T cell repertoires in COVID-19 (TCRdb year 2020). Background for the entire study: The collaborator samples originated in the United States, Italy and Spain and spanned the acute and convalescent phases of COVID-19. The prospective study material was composed of cDNA or gDNA derived from T cells, B-cell-depleted T cells, or PBMCs. The dataset comprised deeply sampled blood TCRbeta repertoires from subjects exposed to, actively infected with, or recovered from COVID-19. The repertoires were released in a freely available public database intended as a resource for research on the immune response to SARS-CoV-2. The samples were drawn from two sources: the first 160 participants of the ongoing ImmuneRACE study, and 1,200 or so subjects contributed by 6 global collaborators. Nearly every sample came with metadata listing a de-identified subject ID, COVID-19 status, age in years and sex. Where HLA class I and class II types were available, the types were taken from metadata supplied by the sample provider, not from assay-based typing.

From cysteine to phenylalanine, the CDR3 is 19 amino acids long. Only the CDR3 part of the read is kept: 57 bases, read in frame from the first base. Trimming at the junction amounts to 2 bases on V and 7 bases on J, and the germline ends lie 29 bases apart. Looking up the germline V gene yields CDR1 SGHNT and CDR2 YENEEA. On the study overall, not on this receptor specifically: The quantity of clinical and demographic metadata differed by source and by participant and was supplied without curation.

The clonotype was recovered from a man in his forties or fifties with acute or convalescent COVID-19. The sequenced material came from peripheral blood. The chain is made from TRBV11-3 and TRBJ1-1; no confident D gene assignment can be made. The nucleotide sequence is given as TGTGCCAGCAGCTTACGACAACTACGTCTAAAGAGACCTCGGGGTGAAGCTTTCTTT. Its product reads: CASSLRQLRLKRPRGEAFF.